These 4 T cell receptor beta chains originate from one sample sequenced in a study of identical twins. TCRdb recomputed calls from the 5' RACE reads with MiXCR, one row per CDR3 protein. Of around 500,000 distinct CDR3 sequences in the sample, 11% to 15% were seen once. The sample also formed part of further work on yellow fever vaccine responses in identical twins.

Sequenced material: CD4+ T cells sorted from blood. These receptors were collected from a woman aged 18-35 years in good health.

This clonotype was seen many times. This chain joins TRBV28 and TRBJ1-5; unclear D gene. The CDR3 covers 12 residues. V shed 4 bases and J shed 3 bases, with 4 bases lying between them. Germline CDR1 MDHEN, CDR2 SYDVKM. The DNA of the CDR3 is TGTGCCAGCAGTTCCACCAATCAGCCCCAGCATTTT. Translating gives CASSSTNQPQHF.

The chain has TRBV28 and TRBJ1-5; TRBD1 is a possible D gene (5 bases). The V gene lost 6 bases and the J gene lost 0 bases, with 12 bases spanning the gap. Germline CDR1 reads MDHEN; CDR2 reads SYDVKM. This CDR3 is 15 amino acids long. The CDR3 loop is CASSTGQYSNQPQHF. The DNA of the CDR3 is TGTGCCAGCAGCACCGGACAATATAGCAATCAGCCCCAGCATTTT.

This chain links TRBV5-1 with TRBJ2-1; 7 bases are shared with TRBD1. Germline CDR1 reads SGHRS; CDR2 reads YFSETQ. This CDR3 is 14 amino acids long. After removal of 0 bases from V and 9 bases from J, the junction contained 6 bases not matched to a gene. CDR3 coding DNA: TGCGCCAGCAGCTTGGCGGGACAGCAGATTGAGCAGTTCTTC. Its translation is CASSLAGQQIEQFF.

There are a few counts of this clonotype. The chain recombines TRBV6-1 with TRBJ2-5, with a tentative D call TRBD1 (6 bases). CDR1 and CDR2 from the germline V gene are MNHNS and SASEGT. V was cut by 5 bases and J by 5 bases, with 18 bases left in between. CDR3 size: 15 residues. The CDR3 DNA sequence: TGTGCCAGCAGTCTCCTCTTTTTGGGGGCGGAGACCCAGTACTTC. It translates to CASSLLFLGAETQYF.